The 19 T cell receptor beta chains below all came from one sample that was sequenced in a study of patients and donors after allogeneic stem cell transplantation. From the RT-PCR reads, TCRdb called clonotypes with MiXCR, one entry per CDR3 protein. The table shows roughly 30,000 distinct CDR3 sequences, with approximately 6.3% occurring only once. The sequenced sample consisted of blood, either unsorted or a sorted T cell fraction (not recorded which). Every receptor here comes from a human donor who was either an allogeneic HSCT recipient or a stem cell or donor lymphocyte infusion donor (not recorded which). It is not recorded whose cells these are; they may come from a transplant donor.

The sample holds a few counts of this clonotype. The J gene is TRBJ2-1, the V gene TRBV10-3, with no clear D. V lost 0 bases, J lost 0 bases, and 6 bases lay in between. CDR1 is ENHRY and CDR2 is SYGVKD in the germline V gene. The CDR3 spans 15 residues. This CDR3 is CAISESAASYNEQFF. The CDR3, as DNA: TGTGCCATCAGTGAGTCGGCCGCCTCCTACAATGAGCAGTTCTTC.

The table lists this clonotype with many counts. The chain uses TRBV20-1 and TRBJ1-6; no firm D call. Trimming removed 3 bases from V and 4 bases from J, with 7 bases in between. Germline lookup yields CDR1 DFQATT and CDR2 SNEGSKA (reference sequence). The CDR3 is 13 residues long. The CDR3 DNA reads as TGCAGTGCTAGTTTAGGGTATAATTCACCCCTCCACTTT. Translated: CSASLGYNSPLHF.

This clonotype has only a few counts. J is TRBJ2-1 and V is TRBV28; D possibly corresponds to TRBD2 (7 bases). Trimming took off 8 bases at V and 0 bases at J, with 14 bases between the two ends. CDR3 length equals 15 residues. Germline-derived CDR1 and CDR2 are MDHEN and SYDVKM. The CDR3 DNA is TGTGCCAGCTCTCTGGGGGGGCACTCCTACAATGAGCAGTTCTTC. Its translation: CASSLGGHSYNEQFF.

This clonotype has at least ten counts. This rearrangement joins TRBV7-9 to TRBJ1-1; D is possibly TRBD1 (5 bases). This CDR3 is built from 18 residues. Trimming took 6 bases from V and 1 from J, leaving 24 bases between them. Germline V gene data show CDR1 as SEHNR and CDR2 as FQNEAQ (reference sequence). In DNA form, the CDR3 reads TGTGCCAGCAGGATAGCCCTAAACAGGAACCGGAGGAACACTGAAGCTTTCTTT. It encodes CASRIALNRNRRNTEAFF.

This CDR3 is CASSKSRGTVSSYEQYF. The CDR3 DNA follows: TGTGCCAGCAGCAAAAGCCGAGGGACAGTCTCCTCCTACGAGCAGTACTTC. J is TRBJ2-7 and V is TRBV21-1; TRBD1 was called by the table and not checked on the DNA. TRBV21-1 is reported as a pseudogene. The CDR3 is made up of 17 amino acids.

This clonotype was detected many times. This chain connects TRBV28 to TRBJ1-1; TRBD1 is a possible D gene (5 bases). The V end was cut by 7 bases, the J end by 2 bases, with 11 bases between. The germline gives CDR1 MDHEN, CDR2 SYDVKM. The CDR3 spans 13 residues. In DNA, the CDR3 is TGTGCCAGCACTGACGGGACCAACACTGAAGCTTTCTTT. Translated: CASTDGTNTEAFF.

The CDR3 nucleotides are TGTGCCAGCAGCCTAGGGACCGAAGCAACCTACGAGCAGTACTTC. Its protein is CASSLGTEATYEQYF. The rearrangement links TRBV7-9 to TRBJ2-7; tentatively, D is TRBD1 or TRBD2 (5 bases each). Germline V CDR1 and CDR2: SEHNR, FQNEAQ (reference sequence). Trimming removed 5 bases at V and 2 bases at J, with 16 bases between. The CDR3 covers 15 residues.

The rearrangement links TRBV7-9 to TRBJ1-3; D unresolved. Germline lookup yields CDR1 SEHNR and CDR2 FQNEAQ (reference sequence). The CDR3 consists of 13 residues. V lost 1 base to trimming and J lost 4 bases, with 5 bases between them. The CDR3 spells CASSLGQGNTIYF. The CDR3 DNA reads as TGTGCCAGCAGCTTAGGGCAGGGAAACACCATATATTTT.

This clonotype was observed at least ten times. This sequence joins TRBV27 and TRBJ2-1; 9 bases match TRBD1. J lost 4 bases, V lost 6 bases, and 4 bases had no gene match. Per germline, CDR1 MNHEY and CDR2 SMNVEV (reference sequence). The CDR3 runs to 14 residues. The CDR3 region is CASRTGGQYNEQFF. Written as DNA, the CDR3 is TGTGCCAGCAGGACAGGGGGACAATACAATGAGCAGTTCTTC.

This clonotype has more than one count but fewer than ten. For the CDR3, the DNA is TGCAGTGCTACTGGCAGGGGCCTCCGGAGCGGGAGGTCCAACGAGCAGTACTTC. It encodes CSATGRGLRSGRSNEQYF. The chain joins TRBV20-1 to TRBJ2-7, with TRBD2 identical over 9 bases. Germline V CDR1 and CDR2: DFQATT, SNEGSKA (reference sequence). The CDR3 consists of 18 residues. J gave up 5 bases and V 4 bases, and 21 bases lay outside the gene matches.

In this sample, this clonotype turned up a few times. This chain joins TRBV19 and TRBJ2-5; either TRBD1 or TRBD2 may supply D (5 bases each). The CDR3 is 13 residues long. Trimming took off 6 bases at V and 4 bases at J, with 12 bases between the two ends. The germline V gene has CDR1 LNHDA and CDR2 SQIVND (reference sequence). The CDR3 bases are TGTGCCAGTAGGACTACAGGTGGAGAGACCCAGTACTTC. Protein sequence: CASRTTGGETQYF.

This clonotype was counted many times. The genes are TRBV6-2 or TRBV6-3 and TRBJ2-2, with D hard to call. The CDR3 totals 12 residues. Germline V gene sequence: CDR1 MNHEY, CDR2 SVGEGT. Between the trimmed V and J ends, which lost 5 bases and 8 bases, there was a span of 9 bases. CDR3 bases: TGTGCCAGCAGTACTCCCCCGGGGGAGCTGTTTTTT. Amino acid sequence: CASSTPPGELFF.

This clonotype has a count of ten or more. This CDR3 is CASSLGLGNEQFF. The CDR3 coding sequence is TGTGCCAGCAGCTTGGGACTGGGCAATGAGCAGTTCTTC. The V call is TRBV7-3, the J call TRBJ2-1; D might be TRBD2 (6 bases). Per germline, CDR1 SGHTA and CDR2 FQGTGA. The length of the CDR3 is 13 residues. V was trimmed by 3 bases and J by 6 bases, leaving 9 bases between them.

As for this clonotype: This may come from a read error, since a much larger clone is one base off. This rearrangement joins TRBV4-3 to TRBJ1-3; D gene uncertain. The CDR3 contains 16 residues. Germline-derived CDR1 and CDR2 are LGHNA and YSLEER. Written as DNA, the CDR3 is TGCACCAGCAGCTTTTCTGGCACCTTCTCTGGAAACACCATATATTTT. Residues: CTSSFSGTFSGNTIYF.

This clonotype has a count of ten or more. The V call is TRBV12-3 or TRBV12-4, the J call TRBJ1-5; D remains unclear. CDR3 length: 15 amino acids. The germline V and J ends were trimmed by 1 base and 2 bases, with 9 bases remaining between them. The CDR3 is CASSLGGAGNQPQHF. The CDR3 bases are TGTGCCAGCAGTTTAGGGGGTGCGGGCAATCAGCCCCAGCATTTT.

This clonotype occurred many times. The chain joins TRBV7-9 to TRBJ2-4, with a possible D match to TRBD2 (5 bases). This CDR3 comprises 14 residues. V was shortened by 5 bases and J by 1 base, with 9 bases between the two germline ends. Per the germline V gene, CDR1 is SEHNR and CDR2 is FQNEAQ (reference sequence). The CDR3 spells CASSATMAKNIQYF. For the CDR3, the DNA is TGTGCCAGCAGCGCGACTATGGCCAAAAACATTCAGTACTTC.

V and J are TRBV5-6 and TRBJ2-1; D is undetermined. Trimming took 3 bases from V and 0 from J, leaving 7 bases between them. CDR1 and CDR2 (germline): SGHDT, YYEEEE. The CDR3 is made up of 14 amino acids. The CDR3 is CASSSLSSYNEQFF. DNA of the CDR3: TGTGCCAGCAGCTCCCTTAGCTCCTACAATGAGCAGTTCTTC.

This clonotype has a count of ten or more. The chain has TRBV4-3 and TRBJ1-1, with TRBD1 as a possible D gene (5 bases). The CDR3 is made up of 19 amino acids. With 0 bases removed from V and 0 bases from J, the gap between germline ends came to 20 bases. Germline CDR1 reads LGHNA; CDR2 reads YSLEER. The CDR3 DNA sequence: TGCGCCAGCAGCCAAGAGCCGGGACTCCGCCTCGGGGTGAACACTGAAGCTTTCTTT. Encoded protein: CASSQEPGLRLGVNTEAFF.

This clonotype was seen only a few times. The chain links TRBV19 to TRBJ2-1; D is uncertain. The germline CDR1 and CDR2 sequences are LNHDA and SQIVND (reference sequence). V lost 5 bases, J lost 6 bases, and 8 bases lay in between. The CDR3 runs to 12 residues. Written as DNA, the CDR3 is TGTGCCAGTAGTTTCGTGGGCAATGAGCAGTTCTTC. Translation: CASSFVGNEQFF.